The entry below gives a single T cell receptor beta chain sequence along with its context. The data are from a study of blood T cell repertoires in COVID-19. Study overall: COVID-19 samples, acute and convalescent, were from the United States, Italy and Spain. Sample material is recorded as cDNA or gDNA derived from T cells, B-cell-depleted T cells, or PBMCs.

CDR1 is SGHTA, CDR2 FQGNSA, per germline. The CDR3 is made up of 13 amino acids. Trimming left V 2 bases short and J 7 bases short, with 12 bases between. Using immunoSEQ multiplex PCR, the repertoire was profiled, and TCRdb retains in-frame clones only, with some absent. The sample contains about 300,000 clones, about 86% of which appear only once. The V gene is TRBV7-2, the J gene TRBJ2-7; D is possibly TRBD1 (5 bases). The sequencing sample was made of peripheral blood. The source is a woman in her fifties or sixties with acute or convalescent COVID-19. CDR3: CASSLNKAGEQYF. CDR3 sequence (DNA): TGTGCCAGCAGCTTAAATAAGGCAGGGGAGCAGTACTTC.